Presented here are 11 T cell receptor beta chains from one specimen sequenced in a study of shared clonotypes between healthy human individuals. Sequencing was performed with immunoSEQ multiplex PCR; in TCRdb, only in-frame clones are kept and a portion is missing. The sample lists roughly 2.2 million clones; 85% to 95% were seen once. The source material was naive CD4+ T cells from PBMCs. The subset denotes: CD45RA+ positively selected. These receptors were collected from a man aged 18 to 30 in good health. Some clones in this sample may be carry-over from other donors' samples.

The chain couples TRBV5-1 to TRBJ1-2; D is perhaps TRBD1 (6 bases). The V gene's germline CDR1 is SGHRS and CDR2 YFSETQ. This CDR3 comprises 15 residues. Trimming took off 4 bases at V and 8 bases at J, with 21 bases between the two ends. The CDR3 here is CASSPTERQVYGYTF. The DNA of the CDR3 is TGCGCCAGCAGCCCAACCGAAAGACAGGTTTACGGCTACACCTTC.

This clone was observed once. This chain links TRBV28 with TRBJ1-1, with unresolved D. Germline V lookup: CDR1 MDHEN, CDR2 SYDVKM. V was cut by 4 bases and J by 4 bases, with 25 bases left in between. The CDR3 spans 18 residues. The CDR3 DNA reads TGTGCCAGCAGTTCTGCGGCTCGGCCCGGGTTTTTGAGCACTGAAGCTTTCTTT. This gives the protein CASSSAARPGFLSTEAFF.

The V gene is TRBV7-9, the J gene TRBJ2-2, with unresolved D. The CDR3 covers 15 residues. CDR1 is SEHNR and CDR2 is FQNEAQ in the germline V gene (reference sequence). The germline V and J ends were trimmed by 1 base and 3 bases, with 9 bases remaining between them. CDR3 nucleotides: TGTGCCAGCAGCTTAGTTCTGGGCTACACCGGGGAGCTGTTTTTT. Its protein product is CASSLVLGYTGELFF.

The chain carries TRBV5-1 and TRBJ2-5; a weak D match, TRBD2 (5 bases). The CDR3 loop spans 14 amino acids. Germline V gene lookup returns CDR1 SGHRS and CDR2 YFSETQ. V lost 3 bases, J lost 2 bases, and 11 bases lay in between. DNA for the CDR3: TGCGCCAGCAGCTCGTTCGGGATTCAAGAGACCCAGTACTTC. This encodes CASSSFGIQETQYF. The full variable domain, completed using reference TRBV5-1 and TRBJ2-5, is KAGVTQTPRYLIKTRGQQVTLSCSPISGHRSVSWYQQTPGQGLQFLFEYFSETQRNKGNFPGRFSGRQFSNSRSEMNVSTLELGDSALYLCASSSFGIQETQYFGPGTRLLVL.

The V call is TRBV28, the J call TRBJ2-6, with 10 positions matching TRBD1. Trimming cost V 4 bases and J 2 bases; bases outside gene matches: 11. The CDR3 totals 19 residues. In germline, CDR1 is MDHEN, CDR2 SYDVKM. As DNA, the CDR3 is TGTGCCAGCAGTTGGGGGTCCGGGACAGGGGCTCCTGGGGCCAACGTCCTGACTTTC. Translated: CASSWGSGTGAPGANVLTF.

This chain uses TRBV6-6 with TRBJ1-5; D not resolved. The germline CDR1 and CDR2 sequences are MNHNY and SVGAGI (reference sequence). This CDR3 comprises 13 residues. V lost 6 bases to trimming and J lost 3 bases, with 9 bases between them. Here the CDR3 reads CASRASANQPQHF. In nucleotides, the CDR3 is TGTGCCAGCAGGGCATCAGCCAATCAGCCCCAGCATTTT.

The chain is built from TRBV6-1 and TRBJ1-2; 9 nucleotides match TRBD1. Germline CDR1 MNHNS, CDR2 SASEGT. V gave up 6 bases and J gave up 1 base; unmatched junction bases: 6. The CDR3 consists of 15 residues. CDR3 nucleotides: TGTGCCAGCAGCACGGACAGGGGCAATAACTATGGCTACACCTTC. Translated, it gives CASSTDRGNNYGYTF.

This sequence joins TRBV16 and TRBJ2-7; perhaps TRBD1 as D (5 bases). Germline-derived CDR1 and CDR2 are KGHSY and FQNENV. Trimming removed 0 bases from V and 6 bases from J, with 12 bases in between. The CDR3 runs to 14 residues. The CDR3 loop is CASSQSAGSGEQYF. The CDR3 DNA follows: TGTGCCAGCAGCCAATCGGCAGGGTCCGGCGAGCAGTACTTC.

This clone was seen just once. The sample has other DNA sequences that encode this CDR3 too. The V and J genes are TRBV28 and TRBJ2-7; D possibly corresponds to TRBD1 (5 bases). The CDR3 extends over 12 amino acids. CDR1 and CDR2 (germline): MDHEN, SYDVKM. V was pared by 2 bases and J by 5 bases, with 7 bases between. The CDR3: CASSLAGNEQYF. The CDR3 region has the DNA TGTGCCAGCAGTTTAGCAGGGAACGAGCAGTACTTC.

In DNA, the CDR3 is TGTGCCAGCTCACCTTCCCCGGACAGGGGTGGGACTGAAGCTTTCTTT. As protein: CASSPSPDRGGTEAFF. The gene calls are TRBV18 and TRBJ1-1; TRBD1 matches 9 bases. Trimming at V came to 3 bases and at J to 5 bases, leaving 10 bases not matched to a gene. Germline V gene lookup returns CDR1 KGHSH and CDR2 LQKENI. CDR3 length: 16 amino acids.

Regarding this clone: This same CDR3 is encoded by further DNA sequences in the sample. The CDR3 nucleotides read TGCAGCGTTGAAAGGACAGCTAACACTGAAGCTTTCTTT. Protein product: CSVERTANTEAFF. The rearrangement uses TRBV29-1 and TRBJ1-1, with D perhaps TRBD1 (6 bases). The CDR3 covers 13 residues. Looked up from germline, CDR1 is SQVTM and CDR2 is ANQGSEA. V lost 2 bases and J lost 2, with 9 bases in between. The complete variable domain, with remaining parts taken from reference TRBV29-1 and TRBJ1-1, reads SAVISQKPSRDICQRGTSLTIQCQVDSQVTMMFWYRQQPGQSLTLIATANQGSEATYESGFVIDKFPISRPNLTFSTLTVSNMSPEDSSIYLCSVERTANTEAFFGQGTRLTVV.